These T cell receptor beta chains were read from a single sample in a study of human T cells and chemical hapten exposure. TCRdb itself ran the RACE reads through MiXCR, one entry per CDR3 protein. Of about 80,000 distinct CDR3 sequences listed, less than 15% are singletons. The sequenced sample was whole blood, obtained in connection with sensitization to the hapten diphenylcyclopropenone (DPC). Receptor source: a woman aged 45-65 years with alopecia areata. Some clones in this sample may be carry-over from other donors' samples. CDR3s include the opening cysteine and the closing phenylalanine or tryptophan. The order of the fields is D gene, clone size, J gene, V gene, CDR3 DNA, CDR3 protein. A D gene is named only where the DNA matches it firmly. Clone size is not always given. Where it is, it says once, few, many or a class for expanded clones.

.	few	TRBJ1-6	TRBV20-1	TGCAGTGCTAGTGGATGGAGCTCCTATAATTCACCCCTCCACTTT	CSASGWSSYNSPLHF
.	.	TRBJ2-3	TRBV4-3	TGCGCCAGCAGCCAAGTGCAAGCTAGCACAGATACGCAGTATTTT	CASSQVQASTDTQYF
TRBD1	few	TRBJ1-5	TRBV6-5	TGTGCCAGCAGGCGGACAGGGGTTCGGAGCAATCAGCCCCAGCATTTT	CASRRTGVRSNQPQHF
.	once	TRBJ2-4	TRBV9	TGTGCCAGCAGCGTAGAGGGGACCAAAAACATTCAGTACTTC	CASSVEGTKNIQYF
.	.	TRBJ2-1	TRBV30	TGTGCCTGGAGTGTAAGGACTGCCGTCAATGAGCAGTTCTTC	CAWSVRTAVNEQFF
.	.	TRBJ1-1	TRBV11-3	TGTGCCAGCAGCTTAGATGGTACAGGGAACACTGAAGCTTTCTTT	CASSLDGTGNTEAFF
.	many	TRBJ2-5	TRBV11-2	TGTGCCAGCAGCTTAGTACCCAGGGAAGAGACCCAGTACTTC	CASSLVPREETQYF
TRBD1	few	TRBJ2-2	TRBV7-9	TGTGCCAGCAGGGGACAGACGAACACCGGGGAGCTGTTTTTT	CASRGQTNTGELFF
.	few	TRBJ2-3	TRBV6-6	TGTGCCAGCAGTTCTTCACCCCCCGGGGGCCGGGCAGATACGCAGTATTTT	CASSSSPPGGRADTQYF
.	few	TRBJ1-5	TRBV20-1	TGCAGTGCTAGAGAAGGGGGGTTCGGCAATCAGCCCCAGCATTTT	CSAREGGFGNQPQHF
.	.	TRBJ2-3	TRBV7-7	TGTGCCAGCAGCTTGGGAGGCGGGATAGCGACAGATACGCAGTATTTT	CASSLGGGIATDTQYF
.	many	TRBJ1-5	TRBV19	TGTGCCAGTAGTCAAGGGACAACCAAGTATCAGCCCCAGCATTTT	CASSQGTTKYQPQHF
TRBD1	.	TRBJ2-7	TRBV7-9	TGTGCCAGCAGCTCGACAGGGGCCGAGCAGTACTTC	CASSSTGAEQYF
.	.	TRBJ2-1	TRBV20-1	TGCAGTGCACCCGACTTAAAGTATCGGAATGAGCAGTTCTTC	CSAPDLKYRNEQFF
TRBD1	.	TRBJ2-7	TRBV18	TGTGCCAGCTCACCAGCACAGGGGGCTAACTACGAGCAGTACTTC	CASSPAQGANYEQYF
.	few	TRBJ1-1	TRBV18	TGTGCCAGCTCACCGATGGGGGTCGGCACTGAAGCTTTCTTT	CASSPMGVGTEAFF
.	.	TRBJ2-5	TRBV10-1	TGCGCCAGCAGTGAGTCGCGGGGAAAAGAGACCCAGTACTTC	CASSESRGKETQYF
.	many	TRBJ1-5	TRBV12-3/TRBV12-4	TGTGCCAGCAGTTTCTCGCAGGATCAGCCCCAGCATTTT	CASSFSQDQPQHF
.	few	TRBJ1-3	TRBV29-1	TGCAGCGTCACCGGGGCGAGCTCTGGAAACACCATATATTTT	CSVTGASSGNTIYF
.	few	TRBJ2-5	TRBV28	TGTGCCAGCAGGCCAGGCGGTCAAGAGACCCAGTACTTC	CASRPGGQETQYF
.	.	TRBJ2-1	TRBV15	TGTGCCACCAGCGGGCCTATAGCGTCGAGCTCCTACAATGAGCAGTTCTTC	CATSGPIASSSYNEQFF
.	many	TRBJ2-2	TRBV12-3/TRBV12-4	TGTGCCAGCAGATCTCAAGGGTTCTTCACCGGGGAGCTGTTTTTT	CASRSQGFFTGELFF
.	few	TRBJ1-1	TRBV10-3	TGTGCCACCCAGGCTCGGGACATGAACACTGAAGCTTTCTTT	CATQARDMNTEAFF
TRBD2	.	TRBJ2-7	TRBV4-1	TGCGCCAGCAGTGAAGGACTAGCGGGACCCCCGAGCTCCTACGAGCAGTACTTC	CASSEGLAGPPSSYEQYF
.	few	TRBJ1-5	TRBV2	TGTGCCAGCAATACCTACAATCAGCCCCAGCATTTT	CASNTYNQPQHF
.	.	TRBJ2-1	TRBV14	TGTGCCAGCAGCCAAGTAACTACGAGGGCCGGTGAGCAGTTCTTC	CASSQVTTRAGEQFF
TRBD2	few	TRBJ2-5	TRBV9	TGTGCCAGCAGCGTAGGAGGAGAAGCGGGACACCAAGAGACCCAGTACTTC	CASSVGGEAGHQETQYF
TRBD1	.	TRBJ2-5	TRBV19	TGTGCCAGTAAGGGACAGGGGAGGATCACAGAGACCCAGTACTTC	CASKGQGRITETQYF
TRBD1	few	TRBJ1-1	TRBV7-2	TGTGCCAGCAGCTTACAGGGGGCGGCTGAAGCTTTCTTT	CASSLQGAAEAFF
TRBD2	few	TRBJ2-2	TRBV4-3	TGCGCCAGCAGCCAAGAAGTAGGTGAAGGACTAGCTAGCACCGGGGAGCTGTTTTTT	CASSQEVGEGLASTGELFF
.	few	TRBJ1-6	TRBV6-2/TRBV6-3	TGTGCCAGCAGTTACGACATCGGTTCACCCCTCCACTTT	CASSYDIGSPLHF
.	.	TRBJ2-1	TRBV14	TGTGCCAGCAGCCAAGTTCAGGGCGATGAGCAGTTCTTC	CASSQVQGDEQFF
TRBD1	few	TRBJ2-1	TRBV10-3	TGTGCCATCAGTGAGTCGACAGGGGGTAATGAGCAGTTCTTC	CAISESTGGNEQFF
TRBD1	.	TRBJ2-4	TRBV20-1	TGCAGTGCGGGGACAGGGGGTAACATTCAGTACTTC	CSAGTGGNIQYF
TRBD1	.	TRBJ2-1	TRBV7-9	TGTGCCAGCAAAATCAACAGGGGTCTTCATGAGCAGTTCTTC	CASKINRGLHEQFF
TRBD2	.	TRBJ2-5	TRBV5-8	TGTGCCAGCAGCGGCACTAGCGGCCAAGAGACCCAGTACTTC	CASSGTSGQETQYF
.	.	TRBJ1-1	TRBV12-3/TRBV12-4	TGTGCCAGCAGCCCCGGGACTGGCTTGAGGAACACTGAAGCTTTCTTT	CASSPGTGLRNTEAFF
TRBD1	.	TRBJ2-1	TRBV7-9	TGTGCCAGCAGCCGGGGACAGGGAACCTACAATGAGCAGTTCTTC	CASSRGQGTYNEQFF
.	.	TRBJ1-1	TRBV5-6	TGTGCCAGCAGCTTTCAAGGCCCTGAAGCTTTCTTT	CASSFQGPEAFF
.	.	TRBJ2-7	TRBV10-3	TGTGCCATCAGCGGCGGGGAACCCTACGAGCAGTACTTC	CAISGGEPYEQYF
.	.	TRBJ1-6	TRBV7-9	TGTGCCAGCAGCTGGACGGGCCAACTCCACTTT	CASSWTGQLHF